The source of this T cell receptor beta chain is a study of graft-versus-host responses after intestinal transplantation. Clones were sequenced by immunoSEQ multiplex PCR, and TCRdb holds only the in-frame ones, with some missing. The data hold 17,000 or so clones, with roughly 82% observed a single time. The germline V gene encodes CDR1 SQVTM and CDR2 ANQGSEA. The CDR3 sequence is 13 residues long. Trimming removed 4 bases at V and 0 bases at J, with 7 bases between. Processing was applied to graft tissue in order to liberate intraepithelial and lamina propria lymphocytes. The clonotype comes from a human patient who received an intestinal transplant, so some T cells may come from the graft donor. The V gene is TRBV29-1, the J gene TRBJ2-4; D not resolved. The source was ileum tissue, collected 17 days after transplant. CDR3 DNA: TGCAGCGTTGCCGGGTTAGCCAAAAACATTCAGTACTTC. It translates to CSVAGLAKNIQYF.